The present TCR beta chain was sequenced within a study of T cell responses to AZD1222 COVID-19 vaccine. Study observations and caveats: Sampled repertoires all dated from after the peak T cell response. Dominant at 160-218 and 743-854, vaccine-associated CD4 TCRs also spanned spike. As reported, nearly half of all spike-specific TCRs target variant regions that are unmutated. Spike-specific TCR breadth and depth went up after people got two AZD1222 doses.

Germline V gives CDR1 MNHNS, CDR2 SASEGT. The CDR3 contains 16 residues. V lost 3 bases and J lost 5, with 16 bases in between. About this clone itself: The antigen remains undetermined.

Generated by immunoSEQ multiplex PCR, the TCRdb table keeps only in-frame clones and is missing some. This sample yields roughly 150,000 clones, of which 88% are seen a single time; approximately 3.1% belongs to the top ten. This sample comprised peripheral blood, obtained on day 0 of MenACWY control vaccination. The receptor was isolated from an adult in good health. The chain carries TRBV6-1 and TRBJ2-2; maybe TRBD1 (6 bases). CDR3 nucleotides: TGTGCCAGCAGTGAGGAATGGTCAGGGGAGACCGGGGAGCTGTTTTTT. It specifies CASSEEWSGETGELFF.